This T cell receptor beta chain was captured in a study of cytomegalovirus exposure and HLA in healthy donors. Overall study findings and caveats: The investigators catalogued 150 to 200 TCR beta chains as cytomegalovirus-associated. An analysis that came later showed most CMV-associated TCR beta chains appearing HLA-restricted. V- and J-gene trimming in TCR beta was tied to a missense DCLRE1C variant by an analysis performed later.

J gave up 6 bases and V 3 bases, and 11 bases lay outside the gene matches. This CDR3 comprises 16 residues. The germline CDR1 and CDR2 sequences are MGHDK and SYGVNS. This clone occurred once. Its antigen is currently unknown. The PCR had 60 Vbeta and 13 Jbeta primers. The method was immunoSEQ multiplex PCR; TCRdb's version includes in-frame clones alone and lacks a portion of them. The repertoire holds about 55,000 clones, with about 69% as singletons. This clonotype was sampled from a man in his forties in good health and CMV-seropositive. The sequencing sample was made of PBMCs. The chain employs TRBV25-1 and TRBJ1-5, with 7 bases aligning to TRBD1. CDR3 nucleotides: TGTGCCAGCAGTGATGGAAGAGGAGGGGGCGGTCAGCCCCAGCATTTT. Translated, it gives CASSDGRGGGGQPQHF.